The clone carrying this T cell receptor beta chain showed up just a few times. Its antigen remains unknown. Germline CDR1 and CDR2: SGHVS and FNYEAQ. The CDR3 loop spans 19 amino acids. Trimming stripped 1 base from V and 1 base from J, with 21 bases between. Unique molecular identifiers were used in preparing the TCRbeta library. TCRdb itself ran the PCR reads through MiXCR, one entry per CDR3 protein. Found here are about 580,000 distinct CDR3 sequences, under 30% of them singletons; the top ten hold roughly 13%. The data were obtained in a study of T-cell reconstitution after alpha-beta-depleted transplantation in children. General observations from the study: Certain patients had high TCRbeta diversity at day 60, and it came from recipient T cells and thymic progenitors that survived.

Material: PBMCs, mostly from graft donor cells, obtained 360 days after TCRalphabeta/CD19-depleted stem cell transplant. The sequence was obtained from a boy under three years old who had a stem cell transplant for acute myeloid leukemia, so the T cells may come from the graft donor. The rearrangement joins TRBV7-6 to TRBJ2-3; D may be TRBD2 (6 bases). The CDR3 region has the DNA TGTGCCAGCAGCTTAGACCCCCTAGGAGGCGGGGACGGCACAGATACGCAGTATTTT. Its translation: CASSLDPLGGGDGTDTQYF. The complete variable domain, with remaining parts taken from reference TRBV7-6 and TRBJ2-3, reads GAGVSQSPRYKVTKRGQDVALRCDPISGHVSLYWYRQALGQGPEFLTYFNYEAQQDKSGLPNDRFSAERPEGSISTLTIQRTEQRDSAMYRCASSLDPLGGGDGTDTQYFGPGTRLTVL.